The subject of this entry is one T cell receptor beta chain. CDR3 length: 14 amino acids. Between the trimmed V and J ends, which lost 3 bases and 6 bases, there was a span of 12 bases. Germline-derived CDR1 and CDR2 are SGDLS and YYNGEE. Source study methods: Using reference gene primer amplification, nucleated cell counts were estimated. Here immunoSEQ multiplex PCR was the method, and the copy in TCRdb shows in-frame clones only, minus some. V, J and clone size are those of that table, while D and trimming were read from the DNA. The table records fewer than 110,000 clones, about 80% of them present only once. This sample was included in a study of blood T cell repertoires in COVID-19. Study-wide background: Collection of acute and convalescent COVID-19 samples took place in the United States, Italy and Spain.

The source of this sequence is a human donor in a cohort sampled during active COVID-19. The rearrangement joins TRBV9 to TRBJ2-2; the D gene is possibly TRBD2 (5 bases). The sequencing input was peripheral blood. This CDR3 reads CASSAEEVAGELFF. The DNA for the CDR3 is TGTGCCAGCAGCGCTGAGGAGGTTGCCGGGGAGCTGTTTTTT.